The source of this TCR beta chain is a study of cytomegalovirus exposure and HLA in healthy donors. Only in-frame clones appear in the TCRdb table, and some are missing; sequencing was by immunoSEQ multiplex PCR. Among 100,000 to 120,000 clones listed, roughly 90% were seen once. CDR1 and CDR2 from the germline V gene are MNHEY and SVGAGI. The V end lost 7 bases, the J end lost 4 bases, and 19 bases lay between the germline ends. The CDR3 contains 15 residues. Study-wide points: Reportedly, diagnosis of cytomegalovirus status by the classifier showed high specificity and sensitivity. Confirmation was obtained in vitro that a few CMV-associated chains are specific for CMV antigens.

Regarding this clone: The antigen remains unidentified.

The sequence was collected from a woman between 18 and 29 years old in good health and CMV-seronegative. What was sequenced was PBMCs. The chain has TRBV6-5 and TRBJ2-5, with a possible D match to TRBD2 (6 bases). Here the CDR3 DNA reads TGTGCCAGCACCCCTCGGTGGGGGGTGCGAGAGACCCAGTACTTC. It encodes CASTPRWGVRETQYF.